The 2 T cell receptor beta chains presented below share a single source sample, sequenced in a study of blood T cell repertoires in COVID-19. Clones were read by immunoSEQ multiplex PCR, and TCRdb kept only the in-frame ones, dropping some. The sample lists about 520,000 clones, around 85% occurring once. The specimen sequenced was peripheral blood. The receptors derive from a human donor in a cohort sampled during active COVID-19.

This chain connects TRBV28 to TRBJ2-5, with 7 bases lining up with TRBD2. CDR1 and CDR2 (germline): MDHEN, SYDVKM. CDR3 length equals 15 residues. V shed 2 bases, J shed 1 base, and the junction held 4 bases outside the gene matches. CDR3 protein: CASSLGRGFQETQYF. The CDR3 DNA reads as TGTGCCAGCAGTTTAGGGCGGGGGTTCCAAGAGACCCAGTACTTC.

The chain uses TRBV11-2 and TRBJ1-2; TRBD1 might be the D (5 bases). The CDR3 has 15 residues. Germline V gives CDR1 SGHAT, CDR2 FQNNGV. The V end lost 6 bases, the J end lost 0 bases, and 14 bases lay between the germline ends. The CDR3 region has the DNA TGTGCCAGCAGGAACTCAGGGTCAACTAACTATGGCTACACCTTC. Translating gives CASRNSGSTNYGYTF.